The T cell receptor beta chain described here comes from a study of T cells in Graves' hyperthyroidism and ophthalmopathy. Study background: Any treatment followed the collection of peripheral blood at initial diagnosis.

TCR beta CDR3 regions were amplified from RNA. With the HTBI primer set, the TCR CDR3 went through a first round of RT-PCR. TCRdb passed the multiplex PCR reads through MiXCR, listing each CDR3 protein once. Of a few hundred thousand distinct CDR3 sequences listed, around 15% were seen once; the top ten hold about 50%. This CDR3 contains 15 residues. Germline assignment: CDR1 SGHRS and CDR2 YFSETQ. The germline V and J ends were trimmed by 4 bases and 0 bases, with 10 bases remaining between them. Ten or more counts support this clonotype. Under 3 months was the duration of disease in ophthalmopathy patients, who also had a Clinical Activity Score of at least 3 and a NOSPECS grade of at least 4. Uncontrolled infections, other autoimmune diseases, pregnancy or lactation led to exclusion of patients. Diagnoses rested on clinical symptoms, serum thyroxine and TRAb, thyroid ultrasound and orbital computed tomography.

Material for sequencing was blood. The TCR comes from a woman aged 55-70 years with Graves' ophthalmopathy. The J gene is TRBJ2-2, the V gene TRBV5-1; D perhaps matches TRBD1 (6 bases). CDR3: CASSPGTPNTGELFF. CDR3 DNA sequence: TGCGCCAGCAGCCCTGGGACACCGAACACCGGGGAGCTGTTTTTT. Complete variable domain (other parts from reference TRBV5-1 and TRBJ2-2): KAGVTQTPRYLIKTRGQQVTLSCSPISGHRSVSWYQQTPGQGLQFLFEYFSETQRNKGNFPGRFSGRQFSNSRSEMNVSTLELGDSALYLCASSPGTPNTGELFFGEGSRLTVL.